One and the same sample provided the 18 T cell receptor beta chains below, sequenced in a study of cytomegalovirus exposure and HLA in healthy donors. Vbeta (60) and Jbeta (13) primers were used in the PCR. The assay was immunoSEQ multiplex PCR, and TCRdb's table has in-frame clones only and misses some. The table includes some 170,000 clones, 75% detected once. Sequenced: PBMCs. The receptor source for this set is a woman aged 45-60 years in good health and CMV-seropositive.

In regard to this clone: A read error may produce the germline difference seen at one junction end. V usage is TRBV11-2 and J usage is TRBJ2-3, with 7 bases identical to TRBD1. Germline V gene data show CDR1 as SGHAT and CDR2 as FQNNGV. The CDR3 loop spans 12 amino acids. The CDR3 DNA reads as TGTGCCAGCAGCTTATCGAGGACAGGATTACTTTTT. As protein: CASSLSRTGLLF.

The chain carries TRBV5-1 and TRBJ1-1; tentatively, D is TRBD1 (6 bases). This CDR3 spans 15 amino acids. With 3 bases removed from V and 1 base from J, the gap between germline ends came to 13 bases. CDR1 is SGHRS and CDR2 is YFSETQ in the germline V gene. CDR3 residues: CASSSVAGANTEAFF. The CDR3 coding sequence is TGCGCCAGCAGCTCCGTGGCGGGGGCGAACACTGAAGCTTTCTTT.

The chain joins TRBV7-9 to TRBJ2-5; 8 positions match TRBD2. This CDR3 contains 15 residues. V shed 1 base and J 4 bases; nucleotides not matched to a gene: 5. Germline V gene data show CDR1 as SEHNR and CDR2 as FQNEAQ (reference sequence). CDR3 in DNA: TGTGCCAGCAGCTTAGTCTTAGCGGGGCCAGAGACCCAGTACTTC. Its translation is CASSLVLAGPETQYF.

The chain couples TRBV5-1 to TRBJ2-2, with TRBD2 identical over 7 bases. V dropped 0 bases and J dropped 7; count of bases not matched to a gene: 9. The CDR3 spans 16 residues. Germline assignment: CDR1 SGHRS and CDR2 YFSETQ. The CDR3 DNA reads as TGCGCCAGCAGCTTGGGGGCCGGGACTATAGGCGGGGAGCTGTTTTTT. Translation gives CASSLGAGTIGGELFF.

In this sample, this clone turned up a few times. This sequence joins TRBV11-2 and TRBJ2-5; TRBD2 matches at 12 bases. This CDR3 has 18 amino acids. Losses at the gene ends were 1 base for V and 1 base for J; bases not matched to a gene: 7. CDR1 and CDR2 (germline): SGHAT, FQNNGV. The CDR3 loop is CASSLVSASGGVQETQYF. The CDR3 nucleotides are TGTGCCAGCAGCTTAGTCTCGGCTAGCGGGGGGGTCCAAGAGACCCAGTACTTC.

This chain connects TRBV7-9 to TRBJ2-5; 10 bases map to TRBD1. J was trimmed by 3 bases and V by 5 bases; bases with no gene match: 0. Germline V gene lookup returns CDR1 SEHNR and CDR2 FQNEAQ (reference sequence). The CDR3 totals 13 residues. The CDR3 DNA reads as TGTGCCAGCAGCGGGACAGGGGAAGAGACCCAGTACTTC. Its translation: CASSGTGEETQYF.

The chain's CDR3 is CASRTGTGGWGNTEAFF. For the CDR3, the DNA is TGTGCCAGCAGGACCGGGACAGGGGGATGGGGGAACACTGAAGCTTTCTTT. The chain employs TRBV27 and TRBJ1-1; 11 bases align to TRBD1. The CDR3 has 17 residues. The J segment lost 1 base and the V segment lost 6 bases, leaving 10 bases of the junction unmatched. CDR1 is MNHEY and CDR2 is SMNVEV in the germline V gene (reference sequence).

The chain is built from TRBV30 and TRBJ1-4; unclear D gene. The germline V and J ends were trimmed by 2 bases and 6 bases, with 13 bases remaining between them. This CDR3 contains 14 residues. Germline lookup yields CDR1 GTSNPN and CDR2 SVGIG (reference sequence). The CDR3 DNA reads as TGTGCCTGGAGTCGCGCAATGCATGATGAAAAACTGTTTTTT. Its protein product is CAWSRAMHDEKLFF.

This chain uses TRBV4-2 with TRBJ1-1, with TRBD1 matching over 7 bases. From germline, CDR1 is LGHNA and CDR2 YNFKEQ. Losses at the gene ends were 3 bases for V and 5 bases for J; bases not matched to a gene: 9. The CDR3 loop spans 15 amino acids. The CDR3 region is CASSQTRQGRTEAFF. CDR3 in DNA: TGTGCCAGCAGCCAGACGAGACAGGGACGAACTGAAGCTTTCTTT.

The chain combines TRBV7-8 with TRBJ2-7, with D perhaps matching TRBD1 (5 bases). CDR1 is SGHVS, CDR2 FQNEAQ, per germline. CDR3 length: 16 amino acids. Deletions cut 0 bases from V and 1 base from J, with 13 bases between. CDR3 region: CASSLATTGRSYEQYF. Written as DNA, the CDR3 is TGTGCCAGCAGCTTAGCAACAACAGGACGATCCTACGAGCAGTACTTC.

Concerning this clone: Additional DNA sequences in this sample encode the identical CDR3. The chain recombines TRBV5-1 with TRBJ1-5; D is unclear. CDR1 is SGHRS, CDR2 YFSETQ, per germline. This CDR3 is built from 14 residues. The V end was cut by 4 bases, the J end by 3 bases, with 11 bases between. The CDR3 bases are TGCGCCAGCAGCCTCGAGGGTTACAATCAGCCCCAGCATTTT. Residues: CASSLEGYNQPQHF.

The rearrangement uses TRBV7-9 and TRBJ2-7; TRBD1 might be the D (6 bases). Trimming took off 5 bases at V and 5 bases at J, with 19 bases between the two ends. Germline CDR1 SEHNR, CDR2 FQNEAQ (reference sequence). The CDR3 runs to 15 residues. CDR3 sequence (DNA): TGTGCCAGCAGCGGGCGGACAGCTACCTTCCACGAGCAGTACTTC. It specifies CASSGRTATFHEQYF.

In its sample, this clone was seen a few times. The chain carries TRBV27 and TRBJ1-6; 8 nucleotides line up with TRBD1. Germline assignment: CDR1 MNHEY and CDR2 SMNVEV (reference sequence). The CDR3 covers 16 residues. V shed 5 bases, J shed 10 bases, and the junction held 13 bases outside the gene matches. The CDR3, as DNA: TGTGCCAGCAGTAATCTCCAGGGGGCGGCGGGATCACCCCTCCACTTT. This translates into CASSNLQGAAGSPLHF.

CDR3 bases: TGCGCCAGCAGTGTGGGACAGGGAGTTGGACGCAATCAGCCCCAGCATTTT. Its protein product is CASSVGQGVGRNQPQHF. The chain carries TRBV10-2 and TRBJ1-5; 9 nucleotides match TRBD1. Germline values: CDR1 WSHSY, CDR2 SAAADI. Trimming at V came to 4 bases and at J to 2 bases, leaving 9 bases not matched to a gene. CDR3 length: 17 amino acids.

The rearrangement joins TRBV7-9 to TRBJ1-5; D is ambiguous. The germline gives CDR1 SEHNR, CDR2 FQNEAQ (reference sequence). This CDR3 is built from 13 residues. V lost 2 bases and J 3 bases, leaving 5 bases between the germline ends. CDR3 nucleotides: TGTGCCAGCAGCTTAATGGCCAATCAGCCCCAGCATTTT. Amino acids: CASSLMANQPQHF.

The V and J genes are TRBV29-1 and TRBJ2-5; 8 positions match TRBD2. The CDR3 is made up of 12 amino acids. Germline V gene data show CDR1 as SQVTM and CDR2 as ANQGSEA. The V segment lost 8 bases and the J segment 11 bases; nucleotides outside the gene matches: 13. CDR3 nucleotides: TGCAGCACGGAAGGTGACGGGGGGGTGCAGTACTTC. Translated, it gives CSTEGDGGVQYF.

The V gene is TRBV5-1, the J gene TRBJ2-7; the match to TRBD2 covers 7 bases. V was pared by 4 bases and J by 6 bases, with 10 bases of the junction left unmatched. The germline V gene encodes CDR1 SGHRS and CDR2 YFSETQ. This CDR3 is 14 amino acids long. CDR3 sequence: CASSLTAPGGEQYF. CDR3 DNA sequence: TGCGCCAGCAGCCTGACAGCGCCGGGGGGCGAGCAGTACTTC.

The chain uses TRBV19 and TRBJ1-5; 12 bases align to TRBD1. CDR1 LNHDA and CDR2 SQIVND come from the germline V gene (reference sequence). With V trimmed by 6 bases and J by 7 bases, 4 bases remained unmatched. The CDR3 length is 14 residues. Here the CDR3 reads CASSGTGGGQPQHF. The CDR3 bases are TGTGCCAGTAGCGGGACAGGGGGCGGCCAGCCCCAGCATTTT.